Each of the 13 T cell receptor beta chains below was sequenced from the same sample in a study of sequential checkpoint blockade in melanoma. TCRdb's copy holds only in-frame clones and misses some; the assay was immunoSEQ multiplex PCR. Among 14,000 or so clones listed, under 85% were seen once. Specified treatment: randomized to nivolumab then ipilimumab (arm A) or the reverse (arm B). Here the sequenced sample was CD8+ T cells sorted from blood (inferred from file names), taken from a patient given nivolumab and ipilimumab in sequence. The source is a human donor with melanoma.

The CDR3 bases are TGTGCCAGCTGGACAGGGGGCGGCAATCAGCCCCAGCATTTT. It encodes CASWTGGGNQPQHF. The J gene is TRBJ1-5, the V gene TRBV19; 11 bases fit TRBD1. Germline loops: CDR1 LNHDA, CDR2 SQIVND (reference sequence). The CDR3 loop spans 14 amino acids. V shed 9 bases, J shed 2 bases, and the junction held 3 bases outside the gene matches. Looking up the rest from reference TRBV19 and TRBJ1-5 gives the full variable domain: DGGITQSPKYLFRKEGQNVTLSCEQNLNHDAMYWYRQDPGQGLRLIYYSQIVNDFQKGDIAEGYSVSREKKESFPLTVTSAQKNPTAFYLCASWTGGGNQPQHFGDGTRLSIL.

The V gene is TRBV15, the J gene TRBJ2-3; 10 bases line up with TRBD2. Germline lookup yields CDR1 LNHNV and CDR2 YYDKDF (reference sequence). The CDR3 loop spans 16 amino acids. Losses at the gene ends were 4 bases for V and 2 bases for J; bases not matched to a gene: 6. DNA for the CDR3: TGTGCCACCAGCATTTTAGCGGGAGGTAACACAGATACGCAGTATTTT. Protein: CATSILAGGNTDTQYF.

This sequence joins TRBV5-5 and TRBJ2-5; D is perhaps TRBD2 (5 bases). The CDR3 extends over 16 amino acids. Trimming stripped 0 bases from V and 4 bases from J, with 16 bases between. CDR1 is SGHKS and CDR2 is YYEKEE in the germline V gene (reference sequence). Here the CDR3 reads CASSLDPTSLGETQYF. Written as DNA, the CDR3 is TGTGCCAGCAGCTTGGATCCCACTAGTCTAGGAGAGACCCAGTACTTC.

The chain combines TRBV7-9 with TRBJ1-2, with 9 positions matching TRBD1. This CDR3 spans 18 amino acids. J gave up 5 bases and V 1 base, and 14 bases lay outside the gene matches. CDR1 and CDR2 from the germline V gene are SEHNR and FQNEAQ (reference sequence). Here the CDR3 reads CASSLGTGERTQGYGYTF. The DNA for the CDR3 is TGTGCCAGCAGCTTAGGGACAGGGGAAAGGACCCAGGGTTATGGCTACACCTTC.

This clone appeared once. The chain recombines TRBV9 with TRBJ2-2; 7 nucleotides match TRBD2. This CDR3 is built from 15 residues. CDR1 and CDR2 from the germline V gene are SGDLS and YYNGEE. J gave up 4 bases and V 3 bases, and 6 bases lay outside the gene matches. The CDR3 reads CASSGSREITGELFF. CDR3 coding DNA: TGTGCCAGCAGCGGGTCGCGGGAGATCACCGGGGAGCTGTTTTTT.

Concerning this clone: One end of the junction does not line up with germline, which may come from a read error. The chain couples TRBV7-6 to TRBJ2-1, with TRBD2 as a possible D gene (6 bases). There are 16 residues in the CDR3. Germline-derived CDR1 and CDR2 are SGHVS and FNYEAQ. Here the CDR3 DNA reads TGTGCCAGCAGCCTAGCCGGGCGGGGTTATTACAATGAGCAGTTCTTC. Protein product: CASSLAGRGYYNEQFF.

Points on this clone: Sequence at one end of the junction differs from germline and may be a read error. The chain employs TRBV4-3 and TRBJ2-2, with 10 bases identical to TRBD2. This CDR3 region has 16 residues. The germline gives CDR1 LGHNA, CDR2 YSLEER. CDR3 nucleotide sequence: TGCACCAGCAGCCAAGGGACTAGCGAGAACACCGGGGAGCTGTTTTTT. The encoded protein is CTSSQGTSENTGELFF.

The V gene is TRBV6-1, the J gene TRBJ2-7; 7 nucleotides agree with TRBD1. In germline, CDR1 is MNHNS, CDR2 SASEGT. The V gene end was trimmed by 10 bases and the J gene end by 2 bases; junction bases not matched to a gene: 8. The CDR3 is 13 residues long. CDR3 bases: TGTGCCACCCGGGACAGCGGAACCTACGAGCAGTACTTC. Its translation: CATRDSGTYEQYF.

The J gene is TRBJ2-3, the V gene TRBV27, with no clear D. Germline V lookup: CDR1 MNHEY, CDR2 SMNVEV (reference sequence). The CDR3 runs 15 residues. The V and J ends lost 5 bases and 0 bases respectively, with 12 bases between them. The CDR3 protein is CASSLQLLSTDTQYF. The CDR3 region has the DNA TGTGCCAGCAGTCTACAGTTACTTAGCACAGATACGCAGTATTTT.

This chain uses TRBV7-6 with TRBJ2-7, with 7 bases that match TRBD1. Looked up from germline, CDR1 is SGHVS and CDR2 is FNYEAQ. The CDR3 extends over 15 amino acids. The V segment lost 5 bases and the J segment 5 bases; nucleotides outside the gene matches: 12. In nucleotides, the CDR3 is TGTGCCAGCAGCATAGAGAGGACAGGCGGCAACGAGCAGTACTTC. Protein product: CASSIERTGGNEQYF.

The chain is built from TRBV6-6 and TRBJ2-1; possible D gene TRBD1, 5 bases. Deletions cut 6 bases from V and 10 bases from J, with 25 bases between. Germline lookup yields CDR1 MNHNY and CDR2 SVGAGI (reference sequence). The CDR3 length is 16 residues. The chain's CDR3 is CASSLLGAETPQEQFF. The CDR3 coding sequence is TGTGCCAGCAGCCTCCTTGGGGCGGAGACCCCCCAGGAGCAGTTCTTC.

The CDR3 reads CASSLREGGNTEAFF. The CDR3 DNA is TGTGCCAGCAGTTTACGCGAGGGCGGGAACACTGAAGCTTTCTTT. This chain links TRBV27 with TRBJ1-1; D remains unclear. V shed 2 bases and J shed 1 base, with 11 bases lying between them. The CDR3 is 15 residues long. Germline-derived CDR1 and CDR2 are MNHEY and SMNVEV (reference sequence).

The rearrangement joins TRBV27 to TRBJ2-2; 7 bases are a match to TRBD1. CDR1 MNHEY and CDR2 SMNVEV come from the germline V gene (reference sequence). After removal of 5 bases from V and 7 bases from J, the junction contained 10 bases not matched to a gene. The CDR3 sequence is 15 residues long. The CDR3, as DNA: TGTGCCAGCAGTATTTTTCCGACAGGGCACGGGGAGCTGTTTTTT. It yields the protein CASSIFPTGHGELFF.